Following are 26 T cell receptor beta chains from one sample sequenced in a study of neoadjuvant anti-PD-1 for oral cavity cancer. Stated time point: after neoadjuvant nivolumab, at surgical resection. Here immunoSEQ multiplex PCR was the method, and the copy in TCRdb shows in-frame clones only, minus some. Here the sample spans about 15,000 clones, roughly two fifths being singletons. The material sequenced was tumor tissue, taken after nivolumab (anti-PD-1) treatment. These receptors originate from a person aged 35-79 years with oral cavity squamous cell carcinoma.

The chain uses TRBV11-2 and TRBJ2-2, with a tentative D call TRBD2 (7 bases). Trimming removed 2 bases at V and 7 bases at J, with 14 bases between. Per the germline V gene, CDR1 is SGHAT and CDR2 is FQNNGV. CDR3 length equals 15 residues. The CDR3 reads CASSLLGGHDGELFF. The CDR3 DNA follows: TGTGCCAGCAGCTTACTGGGGGGGCACGACGGGGAGCTGTTTTTT.

The chain carries TRBV2 and TRBJ2-1; a possible D gene is TRBD2 (6 bases). Germline V gene sequence: CDR1 SNHLY, CDR2 FYNNEI. Trimming removed 7 bases at V and 3 bases at J, with 10 bases between. The CDR3 runs 13 residues. The CDR3 region has the DNA TGTGCCAGCAATCCGGGAGTCTACAATGAGCAGTTCTTC. This codes for CASNPGVYNEQFF.

The CDR3 region has the DNA TGCGCCAGCAGCCAAGATCCACCCGGGGCAGGGTACGGCACAGATACGCAGTATTTT. Protein product: CASSQDPPGAGYGTDTQYF. V gene TRBV4-3 combines with J gene TRBJ2-3, with D perhaps matching TRBD1 or TRBD2 (5 bases each). Trimming pared 0 bases from V and 1 base from J, leaving 20 bases between. The CDR3 length is 19 residues. CDR1 and CDR2 (germline): LGHNA, YSLEER.

This clone occurred a few times. The V and J genes are TRBV7-8 and TRBJ2-7; D is undetermined. CDR3 length equals 14 residues. CDR1 is SGHVS, CDR2 FQNEAQ, per germline. Trimming took 5 bases from V and 2 from J, leaving 13 bases between them. The CDR3 loop reads CASSPLEVPYEQYF. The CDR3 DNA sequence: TGTGCCAGCAGCCCCTTAGAAGTGCCCTACGAGCAGTACTTC.

V is TRBV6-6 and J is TRBJ1-5; 7 bases agree with TRBD1. Germline trimming cut 6 bases from V and 3 bases from J; bases unmatched to any gene: 5. This CDR3 spans 14 amino acids. CDR1 and CDR2 (germline): MNHNY, SVGAGI (reference sequence). CDR3 bases: TGTGCCAGCAGAAACAGGGGAGACAATCAGCCCCAGCATTTT. Residues: CASRNRGDNQPQHF.

This clone was counted a few times. V is TRBV6-6 and J is TRBJ2-7, with 10 bases that match TRBD2. After removal of 7 bases from V and 3 bases from J, the junction contained 6 bases not matched to a gene. Per the germline V gene, CDR1 is MNHNY and CDR2 is SVGAGI (reference sequence). This CDR3 comprises 14 residues. The CDR3 loop reads CASTSSGGDYEQYF. The CDR3 DNA reads as TGTGCCAGCACCTCAAGCGGGGGGGACTACGAGCAGTACTTC.

This clone has only a few counts. V usage is TRBV19 and J usage is TRBJ2-2, with a weak D call TRBD1 (6 bases). Looked up from germline, CDR1 is LNHDA and CDR2 is SQIVND (reference sequence). This CDR3 is built from 15 residues. Trimming left V 3 bases short and J 3 bases short, with 11 bases between. The DNA for the CDR3 is TGTGCCAGTAGTATTCAGGGGATGGACACCGGGGAGCTGTTTTTT. Translated, it gives CASSIQGMDTGELFF.

V is TRBV5-1 and J is TRBJ1-1; 8 nucleotides line up with TRBD1. The CDR3 is 14 amino acids. The V gene's germline CDR1 is SGHRS and CDR2 YFSETQ. V lost 5 bases, J lost 5 bases, and 8 bases stayed unmatched. The CDR3 reads CASRLDRGGTEAFF. CDR3 DNA sequence: TGCGCCAGCAGGCTCGACAGGGGTGGAACTGAAGCTTTCTTT.

In its sample, this clone was seen a few times. The rearrangement links TRBV5-6 to TRBJ2-7, with D perhaps TRBD1 (6 bases). Trimming left V 0 bases short and J 0 bases short, with 13 bases between. The CDR3 is 16 amino acids. In germline, CDR1 is SGHDT, CDR2 YYEEEE. CDR3 DNA: TGTGCCAGCAGCTTGGCCAGGGACACCCTCTCCTACGAGCAGTACTTC. Its protein product is CASSLARDTLSYEQYF.

This clone was detected only a few times. J is TRBJ2-1 and V is TRBV28; 8 nucleotides agree with TRBD1. The CDR3 is made up of 16 amino acids. Germline trimming cut 5 bases from V and 0 bases from J; bases unmatched to any gene: 6. Germline assignment: CDR1 MDHEN and CDR2 SYDVKM. The DNA of the CDR3 is TGTGCCAGCAGTCCCAACAGGGGGAGCTCCTACAATGAGCAGTTCTTC. Translated, it gives CASSPNRGSSYNEQFF.

The V gene is TRBV18, the J gene TRBJ2-7, with 7 bases identical to TRBD1. Losses at the gene ends were 6 bases for V and 6 bases for J; bases not matched to a gene: 5. The CDR3 spans 12 residues. CDR1 is KGHSH, CDR2 LQKENI, per germline. The DNA for the CDR3 is TGTGCCAGCTCCCTTGACAGGGCCGAGCAGTACTTC. Protein product: CASSLDRAEQYF.

The sample holds many counts of this clone. The V gene is TRBV11-2, the J gene TRBJ2-3; D is undetermined. Germline CDR1 reads SGHAT; CDR2 reads FQNNGV. The CDR3 is 14 amino acids. With 1 base removed from V and 0 bases from J, the gap between germline ends came to 5 bases. CDR3 nucleotide sequence: TGTGCCAGCAGCTTAGTACCTAGCACAGATACGCAGTATTTT. Encoded protein: CASSLVPSTDTQYF.

This clone was counted a few times. This chain links TRBV4-3 with TRBJ1-2; D is undetermined. The CDR3 loop spans 15 amino acids. Looked up from germline, CDR1 is LGHNA and CDR2 is YSLEER. V was clipped by 0 bases and J by 2 bases, with 10 bases between them. The CDR3 DNA sequence: TGCGCCAGCAGCCAAGAGGAGGGAGAGAACTATGGCTACACCTTC. Residues: CASSQEEGENYGYTF.

The genes are TRBV5-1 and TRBJ2-5; 7 nucleotides match TRBD2. The CDR3 loop spans 14 amino acids. Germline V gene sequence: CDR1 SGHRS, CDR2 YFSETQ. J was trimmed by 2 bases and V by 4 bases; bases with no gene match: 5. The CDR3 here is CASSRQGLQETQYF. CDR3 nucleotides: TGCGCCAGCAGCAGGCAGGGACTACAAGAGACCCAGTACTTC.

V and J are TRBV5-1 and TRBJ2-3; TRBD1 matches at 7 bases. Germline V lookup: CDR1 SGHRS, CDR2 YFSETQ. V gave up 3 bases and J gave up 1 base; unmatched junction bases: 8. The CDR3 has 16 amino acids. CDR3 sequence reads: CASSSHIGQGTDTQYF. CDR3 DNA: TGCGCCAGCAGCTCCCACATAGGACAGGGCACAGATACGCAGTATTTT.

At least ten counts were recorded for this clone. This chain joins TRBV2 and TRBJ1-5, with 7 nucleotides matching TRBD1. The CDR3 sequence is 14 residues long. V was clipped by 4 bases and J by 2 bases; unmatched bases: 2. The V gene's germline CDR1 is SNHLY and CDR2 FYNNEI. CDR3 sequence (DNA): TGTGCCAGCAGTGGGCAGGGGGGCAATCAGCCCCAGCATTTT. Protein: CASSGQGGNQPQHF. Full variable domain (missing parts from reference TRBV2 and TRBJ1-5): EPEVTQTPSHQVTQMGQEVILRCVPISNHLYFYWYRQILGQKVEFLVSFYNNEISEKSEIFDDQFSVERPDGSNFTLKIRSTKLEDSAMYFCASSGQGGNQPQHFGDGTRLSIL.

The J gene is TRBJ2-2, the V gene TRBV19; D not certain. There are 14 residues in the CDR3. Looked up from germline, CDR1 is LNHDA and CDR2 is SQIVND (reference sequence). Trimming took off 4 bases at V and 4 bases at J, with 10 bases between the two ends. The CDR3 DNA follows: TGTGCCAGTAGTACCCCCTCGGGCACCGGGGAGCTGTTTTTT. Encoded protein: CASSTPSGTGELFF.

CDR3: CASSTRRDTEAFF. The DNA for the CDR3 is TGTGCCAGCAGCACCCGCCGTGACACTGAAGCTTTCTTT. This chain connects TRBV11-3 to TRBJ1-1, with no clear D. Trimming took 5 bases from V and 3 from J, leaving 10 bases between them. The CDR3 runs 13 residues. Germline assignment: CDR1 SGHNT and CDR2 YENEEA.

V gene TRBV10-1 combines with J gene TRBJ2-5; D perhaps matches TRBD2 (6 bases). Germline V lookup: CDR1 WNHNN, CDR2 SYGVQD (reference sequence). The CDR3 runs 13 residues. V lost 4 bases and J lost 5, with 11 bases in between. CDR3 sequence: CASSAGGLETQYF. Here the CDR3 DNA reads TGCGCCAGCAGTGCCGGGGGTCTTGAGACCCAGTACTTC.

The chain employs TRBV5-1 and TRBJ1-1; D is uncertain. CDR3 size: 13 residues. Germline V lookup: CDR1 SGHRS, CDR2 YFSETQ. V lost 4 bases, J lost 0 bases, and 7 bases lay in between. CDR3 protein: CASSPRLNTEAFF. The CDR3 region has the DNA TGCGCCAGCAGCCCAAGGTTGAACACTGAAGCTTTCTTT.

This clone was counted between two and nine times. The genes are TRBV7-9 and TRBJ1-2; possible D gene TRBD1, 5 bases. Germline CDR1 and CDR2: SEHNR and FQNEAQ (reference sequence). Trimming left V 1 base short and J 7 bases short, with 10 bases between. The CDR3 is made up of 13 amino acids. This chain's CDR3 is CASSLDYDSGYTF. In DNA, the CDR3 is TGTGCCAGCAGCTTAGATTACGACAGTGGCTACACCTTC.

This clone was recorded a few times. The J gene is TRBJ2-7, the V gene TRBV6-6, with no clear D. Germline CDR1 is MNHNY and CDR2 is SVGAGI (reference sequence). V lost 4 bases and J lost 4, with 5 bases in between. The CDR3 runs to 11 residues. The CDR3 loop is CASSLGYEQYF. DNA of the CDR3: TGTGCCAGCAGTTTAGGTTACGAGCAGTACTTC.

V gene TRBV5-5 combines with J gene TRBJ1-1, with D possibly TRBD1 on 6 matching bases. Trimming shortened V by 4 bases and J by 3 bases, and 16 bases separated the two germline ends. CDR3 length equals 15 residues. Germline V CDR1 and CDR2: SGHKS, YYEKEE (reference sequence). Here the CDR3 DNA reads TGTGCCAGCAGCACTCGACAGGTTGCGGACACTGAAGCTTTCTTT. It encodes CASSTRQVADTEAFF.

The chain employs TRBV9 and TRBJ1-1, with TRBD1 as a possible D gene (6 bases). CDR1 and CDR2 from the germline V gene are SGDLS and YYNGEE. The CDR3 is 15 amino acids. The ends were cut back, 0 bases at V and 7 bases at J, with 16 bases in the middle. The chain's CDR3 is CASSVDPGHQLEAFF. The CDR3 nucleotides read TGTGCCAGCAGCGTAGATCCGGGACATCAGCTTGAAGCTTTCTTT. Looking up the rest from reference TRBV9 and TRBJ1-1 gives the full variable domain: DSGVTQTPKHLITATGQRVTLRCSPRSGDLSVYWYQQSLDQGLQFLIQYYNGEERAKGNILERFSAQQFPDLHSELNLSSLELGDSALYFCASSVDPGHQLEAFFGQGTRLTVV.

Points on this clone: A read error may account for a junction end that differs from germline. CDR3 protein: CAISEEETQYF. In DNA form, the CDR3 reads TGTGCCATCAGTGAGGAGGAGACCCAGTACTTC. The V and J genes are TRBV6-5 and TRBJ2-5; unclear D gene. Germline values: CDR1 MNHEY, CDR2 SVGAGI. The CDR3 runs 11 residues.

This chain joins TRBV9 and TRBJ2-5; no clear D. The germline V gene encodes CDR1 SGDLS and CDR2 YYNGEE. The CDR3 covers 14 residues. The V end lost 3 bases, the J end lost 0 bases, and 9 bases lay between the germline ends. Written as DNA, the CDR3 is TGTGCCAGCAGCGAGACTCTGTACCAAGAGACCCAGTACTTC. Its protein product is CASSETLYQETQYF.